This T cell receptor beta chain was identified during a study of T cell responses to AZD1222 COVID-19 vaccine. Germline values: CDR1 KGHSH, CDR2 LQKENI. The CDR3 is 15 residues long. V was shortened by 1 base and J by 3 bases, with 12 bases between the two germline ends. Notes on the study in general: In all cases, repertoires were sampled only after the peak T cell response.

The data were produced by immunoSEQ multiplex PCR, yet TCRdb's version contains in-frame clones alone and is incomplete. There are 150,000 to 200,000 clones in the sample; about 93% occur only once, and under 1.1% lies in the top ten. On this clone itself: Its antigen remains unknown.

Here the sequenced sample was peripheral blood, taken 28 days after the second dose of the MenACWY control vaccine. J is TRBJ1-2 and V is TRBV18; D is perhaps TRBD1 (5 bases). The source of this sequence is an adult who received the MenACWY meningococcal vaccine as a control. The CDR3 DNA sequence: TGTGCCAGCTCACCACGGCAGGGCGACGACTATGGCTACACCTTC. This sequence encodes CASSPRQGDDYGYTF.